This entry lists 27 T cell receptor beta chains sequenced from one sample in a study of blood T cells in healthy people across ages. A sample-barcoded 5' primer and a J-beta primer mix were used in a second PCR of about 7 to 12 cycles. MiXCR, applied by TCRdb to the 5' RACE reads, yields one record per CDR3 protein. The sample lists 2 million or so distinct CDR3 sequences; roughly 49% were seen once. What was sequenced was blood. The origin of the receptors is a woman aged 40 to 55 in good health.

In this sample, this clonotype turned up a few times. CDR3: CASSYPNFGRPTETQYF. CDR3 nucleotide sequence: TGTGCCAGCAGTTACCCGAATTTTGGCAGGCCGACGGAGACCCAGTACTTC. The chain joins TRBV6-5 to TRBJ2-7; the D is unclear. The DNA end is a closer match to TRBJ2-5, so the J assignment may be wrong. Germline assignment: CDR1 MNHEY and CDR2 SVGAGI. This CDR3 is built from 17 residues.

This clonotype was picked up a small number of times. CDR3 sequence (DNA): TGTGCCTACGACAGGGACACAGATACGCAGTATTTT. It encodes CAYDRDTDTQYF. This sequence joins TRBV7-2 and TRBJ2-3, with 7 positions matching TRBD1. Looked up from germline, CDR1 is SGHTA and CDR2 is FQGNSA. With 11 bases clipped from V and 2 bases from J, the junction kept 4 bases outside the gene matches. The CDR3 contains 12 residues.

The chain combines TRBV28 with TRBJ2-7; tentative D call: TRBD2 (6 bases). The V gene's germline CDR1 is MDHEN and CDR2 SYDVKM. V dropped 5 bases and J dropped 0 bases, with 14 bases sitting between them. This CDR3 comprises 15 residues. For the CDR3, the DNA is TGTGCCAGCAGTCCCCCGGGGGAGAGCTCCTACGAGCAGTACTTC. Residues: CASSPPGESSYEQYF.

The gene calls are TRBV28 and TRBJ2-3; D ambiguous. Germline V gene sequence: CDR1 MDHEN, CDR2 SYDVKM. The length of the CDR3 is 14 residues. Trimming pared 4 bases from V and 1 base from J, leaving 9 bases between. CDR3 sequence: CASSSDRRTDTQYF. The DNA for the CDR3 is TGTGCCAGCAGTTCCGACCGACGCACAGATACGCAGTATTTT.

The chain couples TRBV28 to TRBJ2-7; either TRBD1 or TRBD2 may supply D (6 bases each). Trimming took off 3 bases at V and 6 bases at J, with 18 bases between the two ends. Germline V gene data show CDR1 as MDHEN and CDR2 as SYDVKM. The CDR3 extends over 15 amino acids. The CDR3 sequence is CASSFGGGTTREQYF. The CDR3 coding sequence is TGTGCCAGCAGTTTTGGAGGGGGAACTACTCGCGAGCAGTACTTC.

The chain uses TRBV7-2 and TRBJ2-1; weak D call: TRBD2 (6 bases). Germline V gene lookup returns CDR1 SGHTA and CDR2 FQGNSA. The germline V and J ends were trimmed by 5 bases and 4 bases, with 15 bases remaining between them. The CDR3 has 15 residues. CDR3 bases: TGTGCCAGCAGCGTTATCGGGACTCGGTACAATGAGCAGTTCTTC. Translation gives CASSVIGTRYNEQFF.

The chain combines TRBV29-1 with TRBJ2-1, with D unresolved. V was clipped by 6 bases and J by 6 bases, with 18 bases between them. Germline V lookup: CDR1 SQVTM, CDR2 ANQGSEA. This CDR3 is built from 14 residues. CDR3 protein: CSVRRRQQSNEQFF. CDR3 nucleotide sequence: TGCAGCGTCCGTCGCCGGCAGCAGTCCAATGAGCAGTTCTTC.

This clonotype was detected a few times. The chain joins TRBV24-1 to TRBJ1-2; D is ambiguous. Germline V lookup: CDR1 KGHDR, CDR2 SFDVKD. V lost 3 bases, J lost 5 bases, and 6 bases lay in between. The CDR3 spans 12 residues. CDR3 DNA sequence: TGTGCCACCAGTGATGGAAGGTATGGCTACACCTTC. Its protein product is CATSDGRYGYTF.

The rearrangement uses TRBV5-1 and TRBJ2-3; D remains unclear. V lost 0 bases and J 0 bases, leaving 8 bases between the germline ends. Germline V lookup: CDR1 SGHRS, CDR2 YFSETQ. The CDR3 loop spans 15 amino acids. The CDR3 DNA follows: TGCGCCAGCAGCTTGGACGGTCAGAGCACAGATACGCAGTATTTT. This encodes CASSLDGQSTDTQYF. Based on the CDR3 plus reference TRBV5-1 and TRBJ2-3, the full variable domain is KAGVTQTPRYLIKTRGQQVTLSCSPISGHRSVSWYQQTPGQGLQFLFEYFSETQRNKGNFPGRFSGRQFSNSRSEMNVSTLELGDSALYLCASSLDGQSTDTQYFGPGTRLTVL.

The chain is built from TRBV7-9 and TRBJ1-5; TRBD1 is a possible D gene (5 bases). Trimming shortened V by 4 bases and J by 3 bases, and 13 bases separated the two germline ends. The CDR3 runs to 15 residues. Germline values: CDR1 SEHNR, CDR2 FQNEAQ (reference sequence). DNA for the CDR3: TGTGCCAGCAGCTACACCGGGACCCCCAATCAGCCCCAGCATTTT. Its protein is CASSYTGTPNQPQHF.

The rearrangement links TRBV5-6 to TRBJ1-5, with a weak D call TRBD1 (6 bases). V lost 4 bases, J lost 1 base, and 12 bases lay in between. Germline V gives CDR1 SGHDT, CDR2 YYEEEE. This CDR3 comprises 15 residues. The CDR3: CASSAQGLSNQPQHF. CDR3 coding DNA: TGTGCCAGCAGCGCACAGGGTCTCAGCAATCAGCCCCAGCATTTT.

The DNA of the CDR3 is TGTGCCAGCACCTCCTGGGCCCAAGAGACCCAGTACTTC. Encoded protein: CASTSWAQETQYF. The chain carries TRBV27 and TRBJ2-5; D not resolved. The V gene lost 7 bases and the J gene lost 1 base, with 10 bases spanning the gap. Germline V lookup: CDR1 MNHEY, CDR2 SMNVEV (reference sequence). The CDR3 runs 13 residues.

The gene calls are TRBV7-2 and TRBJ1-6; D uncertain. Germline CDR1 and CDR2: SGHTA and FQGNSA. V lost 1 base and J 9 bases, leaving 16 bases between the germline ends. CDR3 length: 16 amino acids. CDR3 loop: CASSLEALVVSSPLHF. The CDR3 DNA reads TGTGCCAGCAGCTTAGAGGCCCTAGTCGTGAGTTCACCCCTCCACTTT.

This CDR3 is CASSLSGTPAFF. CDR3 DNA: TGTGCCAGCAGCTTATCGGGCACTCCCGCTTTCTTT. The chain recombines TRBV7-3 with TRBJ1-1; D unresolved. V was trimmed by 2 bases and J by 11 bases, leaving 12 bases between them. This CDR3 spans 12 amino acids. Germline V gene data show CDR1 as SGHTA and CDR2 as FQGTGA.

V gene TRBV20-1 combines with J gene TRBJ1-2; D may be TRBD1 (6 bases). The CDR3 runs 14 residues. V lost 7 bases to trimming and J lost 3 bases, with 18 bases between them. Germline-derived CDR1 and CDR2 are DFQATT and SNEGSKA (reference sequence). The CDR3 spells CSVKFPRGDYGYTF. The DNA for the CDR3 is TGCAGTGTTAAATTTCCCAGGGGCGACTATGGCTACACCTTC.

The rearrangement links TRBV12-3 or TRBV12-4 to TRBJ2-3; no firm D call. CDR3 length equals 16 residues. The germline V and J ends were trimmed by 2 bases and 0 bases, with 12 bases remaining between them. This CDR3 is CASSLRTGPSTDTQYF. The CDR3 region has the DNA TGTGCCAGCAGTTTAAGGACGGGCCCAAGCACAGATACGCAGTATTTT.

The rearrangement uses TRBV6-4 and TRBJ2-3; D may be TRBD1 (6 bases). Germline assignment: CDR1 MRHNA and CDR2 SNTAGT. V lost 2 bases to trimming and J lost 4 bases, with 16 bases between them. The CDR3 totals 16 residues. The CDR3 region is CASSDEAGKGADTQYF. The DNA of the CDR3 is TGTGCCAGCAGTGACGAGGCAGGGAAGGGGGCAGATACGCAGTATTTT.

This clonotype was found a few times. The chain's CDR3 is CASSIARLSWEQYF. DNA of the CDR3: TGTGCCAGCAGTATTGCGAGACTATCCTGGGAGCAGTACTTC. The chain carries TRBV7-2 and TRBJ2-5, with D possibly TRBD2 on 5 matching bases. This CDR3 is built from 14 residues. V lost 6 bases to trimming and J lost 11 bases, with 22 bases between them. The germline CDR1 and CDR2 sequences are SGHTA and FQGNSA.

The CDR3 region is CSGWASNGYTF. CDR3 in DNA: TGCAGCGGATGGGCTTCTAATGGCTACACCTTC. The genes are TRBV29-1 and TRBJ1-2; no clear D. Germline CDR1 is SQVTM and CDR2 is ANQGSEA. V gave up 7 bases and J gave up 6 bases, with 12 bases separating them. This CDR3 is 11 amino acids long.

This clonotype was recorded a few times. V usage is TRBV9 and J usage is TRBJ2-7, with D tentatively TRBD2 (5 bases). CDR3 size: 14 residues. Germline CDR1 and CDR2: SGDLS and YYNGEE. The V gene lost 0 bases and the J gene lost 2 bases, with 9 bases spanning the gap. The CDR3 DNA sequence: TGTGCCAGCAGCGTAGACGTCGGGACCTACGAGCAGTACTTC. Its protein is CASSVDVGTYEQYF.

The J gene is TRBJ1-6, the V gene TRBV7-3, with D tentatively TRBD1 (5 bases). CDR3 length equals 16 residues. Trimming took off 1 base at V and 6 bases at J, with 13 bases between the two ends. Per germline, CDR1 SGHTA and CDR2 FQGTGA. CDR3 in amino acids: CASSLRARGVNSPLHF. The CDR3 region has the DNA TGTGCCAGCAGCTTAAGGGCCCGGGGGGTTAATTCACCCCTCCACTTT.

The CDR3 reads CASSYSVGQSHEQYF. Written as DNA, the CDR3 is TGTGCCAGCAGTTACTCGGTGGGACAGTCCCACGAGCAGTACTTC. The chain has TRBV6-2 or TRBV6-3 and TRBJ2-4; TRBD1 aligns across 7 bases. The J call is doubtful: the DNA matches TRBJ2-7 better. Looked up from germline, CDR1 is MNHEY and CDR2 is SVGEGT. CDR3 length: 15 amino acids.

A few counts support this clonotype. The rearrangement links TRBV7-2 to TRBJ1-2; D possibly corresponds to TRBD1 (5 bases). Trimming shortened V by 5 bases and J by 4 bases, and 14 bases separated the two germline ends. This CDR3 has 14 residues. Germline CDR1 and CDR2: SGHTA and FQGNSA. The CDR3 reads CASSRPGSPYGYTF. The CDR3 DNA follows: TGTGCCAGCAGCCGCCCAGGGTCTCCCTATGGCTACACCTTC.

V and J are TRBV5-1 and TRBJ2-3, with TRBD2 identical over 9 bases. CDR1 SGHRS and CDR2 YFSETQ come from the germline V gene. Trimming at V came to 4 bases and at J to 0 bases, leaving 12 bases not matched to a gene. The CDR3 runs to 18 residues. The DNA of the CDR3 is TGCGCCAGCAGCCCGCGGGGGGGACACAGCACTAGCACAGATACGCAGTATTTT. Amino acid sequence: CASSPRGGHSTSTDTQYF.

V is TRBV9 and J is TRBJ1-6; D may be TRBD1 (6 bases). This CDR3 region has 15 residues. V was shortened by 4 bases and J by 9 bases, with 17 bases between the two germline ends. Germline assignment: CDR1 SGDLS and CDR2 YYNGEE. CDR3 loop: CASSHDQGKGSPLHF. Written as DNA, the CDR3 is TGTGCCAGCAGCCACGATCAGGGGAAGGGTTCACCCCTCCACTTT.

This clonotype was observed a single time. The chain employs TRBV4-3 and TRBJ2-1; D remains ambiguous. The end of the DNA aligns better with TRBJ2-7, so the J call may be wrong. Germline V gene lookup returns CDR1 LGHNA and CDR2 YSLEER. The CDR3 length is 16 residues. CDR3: CASSQGASQSYNEQYF. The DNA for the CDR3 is TGCGCCAGCAGCCAAGGCGCCTCCCAATCCTACAATGAGCAGTACTTC.

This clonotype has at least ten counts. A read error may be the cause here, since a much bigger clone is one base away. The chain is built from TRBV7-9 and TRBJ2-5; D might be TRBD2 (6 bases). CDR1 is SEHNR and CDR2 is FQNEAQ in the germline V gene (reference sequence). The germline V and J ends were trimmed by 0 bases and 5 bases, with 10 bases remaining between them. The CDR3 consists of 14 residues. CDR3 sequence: CASSLAEGRETQYF. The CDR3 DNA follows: TGTGCCAGCAGCTTAGCGGAGGGGAGGGAGACCCAGTACTTC.